This T cell receptor (beta chain) was captured in a study of spatial heterogeneity in lung cancer (dated by TCRdb to between 2017 and 2020). The study in broad terms: Beta-chain transcripts were consistently detected in greater numbers than alpha-chain transcripts, which likely reflects a higher abundance of beta-chain transcripts. Nonsynonymous mutation counts, determined by whole-exome sequencing of tumor tissue, were related to TCR repertoire features. In the raw uncorrected reads, each unique combination of TCR and UMI appeared on average more than ten times. In non-small cell lung cancer, the study made a quantitative comparison of TCR alpha and beta repertoires among multiple tumor regions, matched nontumor lung and blood. Both alpha and beta chains were TCR-sequenced in a few hundred tumor regions, approximately 64 matched nontumor lung samples and 45 to 60 PBMC samples obtained at surgery.

In its sample, this clonotype was seen many times. Its antigen is not yet known. Base qualities are not at hand, and no much larger clone is one base apart. Summary of the overall study and its limitations: Additional single-cell paired TCR alpha and beta sequencing was considered necessary to confirm, at a functional level, the hypothesis that regional TCRs recognize regional mutations. Ubiquitous expanded tumor TCRs were detected in blood more often at tumor resection than at routine follow-up.

Explained via the paper, the time point label denotes: sample taken at primary tumor resection. The donors were fewer than 90 patients from the lung TRACERx cohort who had early-stage, untreated non-small cell lung cancer. For TCR sequencing, whole RNA was extracted from tumor and nontumor lung tissue, or from cryopreserved PBMC samples, and no cell sorting was done. Patients were selected for TCR sequencing only if sufficient RNA was available from at least two tumor regions. Library preparation was by 5' RACE. Instrument on record: NextSeq 500. In the TCR library protocol, a unique molecular identifier was attached to each TCR cDNA molecule so that PCR and sequencing errors could be corrected. On the study's bioinformatics: TCR identification, UMI-based error correction and CDR3 extraction were performed with Decombinator tools. Expanded TCRs were defined as those above a frequency of 2 per 1,000, corresponding to the top 1% of the tumor frequency distribution. Each repertoire was subsampled 100 times to 5,000 TCRs, after which Renyi diversity was computed with the R vegan package. CDR3 similarity networks were constructed using string-kernel similarity of amino acid triplets, with links drawn between CDR3s whose pairwise similarity was above 0.82. TCRdb cleaned the public reads at Q25 with fastp, built clones with MiXCR and kept in-frame beta chains. Entries are consolidated by CDR3 protein sequence, retaining the most common genes and DNA. The V and J calls were not made by the authors but by TCRdb's processing. The sample data list tens of thousands of distinct CDR3 sequences, and about 5.2% of these were observed just once. The top ten hold 25% of the sample.

The sample consisted of PBMCs, taken at surgery. This TCR was recovered from a female donor with early-stage non-small cell lung cancer.

The CDR3 protein: CASRLGLASYNEQFF. In nucleotide form, the sequence is TGTGCCAGTAGATTGGGACTAGCCTCCTACAATGAGCAGTTCTTC. The chain uses TRBV19 and TRBJ2-1; 9 bases in between match TRBD2. CDR1 is given as LNHDA and CDR2 as SQIVND, both from the germline V gene (reference sequence). From V the trimming removes 6 bases and from J it removes 0 bases, while the gene matches leave 3 bases of the junction unaccounted for. The CDR3 has 15 amino acids, counting the end cysteine and phenylalanine. Only the CDR3 DNA stays, 45 bases, in frame from base 1.